The clone carrying this TCR beta chain turned up a few times. What it binds is unknown. A second PCR, run for roughly 7 to 12 cycles, used a sample-barcoded 5' primer plus a J-beta primer mix. A minimum of 2.5 million CDR3-containing paired-end reads was obtained for each sample. TCRdb reprocessed the 5' RACE reads with MiXCR, giving one entry per CDR3 protein. The sample holds fewer than 2 million distinct CDR3 sequences, 39% seen once. This record comes from a study of blood T cells in healthy people across ages. Study-level points and caveats: Researchers report that TCR beta diversity correlated strongly with naive T cell percentage. The unknown donor CMV status may have confounded expanded clonotype changes.

Looked up from germline, CDR1 is GTSNPN and CDR2 is SVGIG (reference sequence). The CDR3 is 13 amino acids. The V gene lost 2 bases and the J gene lost 0 bases, with 5 bases spanning the gap. This sequence was found in a human donor in good health. The chain carries TRBV30 and TRBJ1-3; no clear D gene. Sequencing input: blood. The CDR3 DNA follows: TGTGCCTGGAGTTCGGACTCTGGAAACACCATATATTTT. It specifies CAWSSDSGNTIYF.